This entry lists 32 T cell receptor beta chains sequenced from one sample in a study of metastatic and nonmetastatic thyroid tumors. Nobody among the patients had been given any treatment before thyroid surgery. MiXCR re-clonotyped the PCR reads for TCRdb. The sample lists about 38,000 clones, roughly 50% seen once, with roughly 24% in the top ten. Sequencing was done on a sample of tumor tissue. The source of these receptors is a male donor with papillary thyroid cancer or a benign thyroid nodule (not recorded which). Some clones in this sample may be carry-over from other donors' samples.

The J gene is TRBJ2-1, the V gene TRBV13; D unresolved. V was clipped by 1 base and J by 11 bases, with 15 bases between them. The CDR3 covers 14 residues. The germline V gene has CDR1 PRHDT and CDR2 FYEKMQ (reference sequence). The CDR3 sequence is CASSLEFLDPQQFF. The CDR3 nucleotides read TGTGCCAGCAGCTTAGAATTTTTAGACCCCCAGCAGTTCTTC.

This clone has a handful of counts. This sequence joins TRBV30 and TRBJ2-1; 9 bases are shared with TRBD2. The V gene's germline CDR1 is GTSNPN and CDR2 SVGIG (reference sequence). The CDR3 runs 17 residues. The V segment lost 1 base and the J segment 5 bases; nucleotides outside the gene matches: 12. For the CDR3, the DNA is TGTGCCTGGAGTGCGGGGGGCATGGGACTAGCCAACAATGAGCAGTTCTTC. Protein sequence: CAWSAGGMGLANNEQFF.

Worth noting for this clone: A much more abundant neighbour one base away suggests this may be a read error. Other DNA sequences of this sample code for an identical CDR3. This sequence joins TRBV6-2 or TRBV6-3 and TRBJ2-3, with 7 bases fitting TRBD2. J gave up 12 bases and V 6 bases, and 9 bases lay outside the gene matches. Germline CDR1 MNHEY, CDR2 SVGEGT. The CDR3 consists of 12 residues. CDR3 in DNA: TGTGCCAGCAGCTCCGAAGCGGGGCGCCAGTATTTT. It encodes CASSSEAGRQYF.

This clone was seen only a few times. The chain recombines TRBV6-1 with TRBJ1-3, with D maybe TRBD1 (5 bases). Germline V gene lookup returns CDR1 MNHNS and CDR2 SASEGT. The CDR3 covers 14 residues. Trimming pared 6 bases from V and 0 bases from J, leaving 9 bases between. CDR3 sequence (DNA): TGTGCCAGCAGATCACAGGTCTCTGGAAACACCATATATTTT. The encoded protein is CASRSQVSGNTIYF.

In DNA, the CDR3 is TGTGCCAGCAGCTTCTCGGACAGGGGAGGAAACACCATATATTTT. Encoded protein: CASSFSDRGGNTIYF. This rearrangement joins TRBV5-4 to TRBJ1-3; 9 bases map to TRBD1. The J segment lost 4 bases and the V segment lost 2 bases, leaving 4 bases of the junction unmatched. CDR1 is SGHNT, CDR2 YYREEE, per germline (reference sequence). The CDR3 is 15 residues long.

By proportion, this clone is medium-sized. This chain uses TRBV14 with TRBJ2-7; D not certain. Trimming pared 0 bases from V and 9 bases from J, leaving 9 bases between. The CDR3 length is 12 residues. Germline V gene lookup returns CDR1 SGHDN and CDR2 FVKESK. The CDR3, as DNA: TGTGCCAGCAGCCAAGATAGGATTAGGCAGTACTTC. Translating gives CASSQDRIRQYF.

A note on this clone: Germline and junction disagree at one end, which may indicate a read error. The V and J genes are TRBV7-9 and TRBJ2-3; D remains ambiguous. The CDR3 consists of 14 residues. Germline V gives CDR1 SEHNR, CDR2 FQNEAQ (reference sequence). Written as DNA, the CDR3 is TGTTCCAGCAGCCCTAGACTGAACACAGATACGCAGTATTTT. It specifies CSSSPRLNTDTQYF.

V and J are TRBV5-1 and TRBJ1-1, with D perhaps matching TRBD1 (6 bases). The CDR3 runs to 15 residues. Germline loops: CDR1 SGHRS, CDR2 YFSETQ. Trimming removed 5 bases at V and 1 base at J, with 15 bases between. CDR3 sequence: CASRLDDRQNTEAFF. The CDR3 DNA sequence: TGCGCCAGCAGACTCGACGACAGGCAGAACACTGAAGCTTTCTTT. Full variable domain (outside the CDR3, taken from reference TRBV5-1 and TRBJ1-1): KAGVTQTPRYLIKTRGQQVTLSCSPISGHRSVSWYQQTPGQGLQFLFEYFSETQRNKGNFPGRFSGRQFSNSRSEMNVSTLELGDSALYLCASRLDDRQNTEAFFGQGTRLTVV.

V usage is TRBV11-2 and J usage is TRBJ2-3; 9 nucleotides line up with TRBD2. The trim removed 4 bases at V and 4 bases at J, leaving 6 bases unmatched. Per the germline V gene, CDR1 is SGHAT and CDR2 is FQNNGV. The CDR3 extends over 15 amino acids. CDR3 in DNA: TGTGCCAGCAGCTCCCCGCGACTAGCGGCAGATACGCAGTATTTT. It encodes CASSSPRLAADTQYF.

The sample holds a few counts of this clone. The CDR3 reads CASRDVGGVGEKLFF. In DNA form, the CDR3 reads TGTGCCAGCAGGGACGTAGGGGGCGTCGGTGAAAAACTGTTTTTT. The chain employs TRBV6-1 and TRBJ1-4; TRBD1 aligns across 7 bases. This CDR3 spans 15 amino acids. Per germline, CDR1 MNHNS and CDR2 SASEGT. V shed 6 bases and J 7 bases; nucleotides not matched to a gene: 11.

This clone was recorded a few times. V and J are TRBV30 and TRBJ2-7, with TRBD2 matching 7 bases. The CDR3 totals 16 residues. Per germline, CDR1 GTSNPN and CDR2 SVGIG (reference sequence). V shed 3 bases, J shed 2 bases, and the junction held 13 bases outside the gene matches. In DNA, the CDR3 is TGTGCCTGGAGCCCAAGACTAGCCCGGAGAACCTACGAGCAGTACTTC. This codes for CAWSPRLARRTYEQYF.

This chain joins TRBV5-1 and TRBJ2-7, with D uncertain. This CDR3 spans 15 amino acids. V was clipped by 1 base and J by 2 bases, with 13 bases between them. Germline-derived CDR1 and CDR2 are SGHRS and YFSETQ. DNA for the CDR3: TGCGCCAGCAGCTTGACCGGACGCCAGACCTACGAGCAGTACTTC. Protein: CASSLTGRQTYEQYF.

The V call is TRBV3-1, the J call TRBJ1-3, with D unclear. This CDR3 is 17 amino acids long. The germline CDR1 and CDR2 sequences are LGHDT and YNNKEL (reference sequence). With 2 bases removed from V and 4 bases from J, the gap between germline ends came to 18 bases. The CDR3 is CASSQSSLRISGNTIYF. CDR3 coding DNA: TGTGCCAGCAGCCAATCTTCCCTGCGGATTTCAGGAAACACCATATATTTT.

This chain uses TRBV20-1 with TRBJ2-5; D gene ambiguous. V was trimmed by 8 bases and J by 5 bases, leaving 21 bases between them. Germline assignment: CDR1 DFQATT and CDR2 SNEGSKA (reference sequence). The CDR3 is 14 residues long. The CDR3 bases are TGCAGTACCACCCCAATCCTCCTGGGGGAGACCCAGTACTTC. Encoded protein: CSTTPILLGETQYF.

J is TRBJ1-6 and V is TRBV6-2 or TRBV6-3; tentative D call: TRBD1 (5 bases). Trimming shortened V by 7 bases and J by 6 bases, and 7 bases separated the two germline ends. Germline V gene data show CDR1 as MNHEY and CDR2 as SVGEGT. This CDR3 contains 12 residues. The CDR3 DNA reads TGTGCCAGCAACAGGTTTAATTCACCCCTCCACTTT. It yields the protein CASNRFNSPLHF.

This rearrangement joins TRBV28 to TRBJ1-3; possibly TRBD1 for D (5 bases). The length of the CDR3 is 15 residues. Trimming removed 4 bases at V and 7 bases at J, with 17 bases between. In germline, CDR1 is MDHEN, CDR2 SYDVKM. The CDR3 sequence: CASSSGPQALNTIYF. CDR3 DNA sequence: TGTGCCAGCAGTTCGGGACCGCAGGCTTTGAACACCATATATTTT.

This clone is labeled medium-sized. This rearrangement joins TRBV6-1 to TRBJ2-7, with TRBD2 matching 12 bases. With V trimmed by 4 bases and J by 7 bases, 11 bases remained unmatched. CDR3 length: 16 amino acids. Looked up from germline, CDR1 is MNHNS and CDR2 is SASEGT. The CDR3 DNA is TGTGCCAGCAGTGGACCCCCGACTAGCGGGAGTGGGGAGCAGTACTTC. As protein: CASSGPPTSGSGEQYF.

In its sample, this clone was seen a few times. The V call is TRBV6-1, the J call TRBJ2-5, with D possibly being TRBD1 (6 bases). The V end was cut by 5 bases, the J end by 2 bases, with 15 bases between. Germline V gene sequence: CDR1 MNHNS, CDR2 SASEGT. The CDR3 is 15 residues long. CDR3 protein: CASSPLGGPQETQYF. The CDR3, as DNA: TGTGCCAGCAGTCCGCTTGGGGGCCCTCAAGAGACCCAGTACTTC.

The chain couples TRBV20-1 to TRBJ1-1; possibly TRBD1 for D (5 bases). CDR1 and CDR2 from the germline V gene are DFQATT and SNEGSKA (reference sequence). Deletions cut 7 bases from V and 5 bases from J, with 17 bases between. The CDR3 is made up of 13 amino acids. CDR3 protein: CSGSQGLGTEAFF. The CDR3 bases are TGCAGTGGCAGCCAGGGTCTGGGGACTGAAGCTTTCTTT.

This clone showed up just a few times. The chain combines TRBV6-4 with TRBJ2-1, with 7 bases aligning to TRBD2. Germline trimming cut 4 bases from V and 9 bases from J; bases unmatched to any gene: 9. The CDR3 loop spans 14 amino acids. Germline assignment: CDR1 MRHNA and CDR2 SNTAGT. The CDR3 sequence is CASSVGREIGEQFF. CDR3 nucleotides: TGTGCCAGCAGTGTAGGGCGGGAGATCGGTGAGCAGTTCTTC.

This clone is medium-sized in the sample. The chain recombines TRBV19 with TRBJ2-5; TRBD1 is a possible D gene (5 bases). The CDR3 loop spans 12 amino acids. V lost 9 bases and J 4 bases, leaving 12 bases between the germline ends. Germline V lookup: CDR1 LNHDA, CDR2 SQIVND (reference sequence). CDR3 sequence reads: CASADSRETQYF. DNA for the CDR3: TGTGCCAGCGCCGACAGCCGAGAGACCCAGTACTTC.

The rearrangement joins TRBV11-2 to TRBJ1-3; D is undetermined. With 1 base removed from V and 4 bases from J, the gap between germline ends came to 14 bases. The V gene's germline CDR1 is SGHAT and CDR2 FQNNGV. The CDR3 covers 16 residues. Here the CDR3 DNA reads TGTGCCAGCAGCTTAGGGGGTGGAGCTCGGGGAAACACCATATATTTT. It specifies CASSLGGGARGNTIYF.

The sample holds a few counts of this clone. The chain carries TRBV6-1 and TRBJ2-5; D is undetermined. Trimming cost V 7 bases and J 5 bases, with 8 bases left between them. This CDR3 contains 11 residues. CDR1 and CDR2 (germline): MNHNS, SASEGT. Here the CDR3 reads CASNTGETQYF. The CDR3 DNA is TGTGCCAGCAATACCGGGGAGACCCAGTACTTC.

The chain recombines TRBV20-1 with TRBJ1-4; the D gene is possibly TRBD1 (6 bases). V lost 3 bases and J 5 bases, leaving 10 bases between the germline ends. Germline V gene sequence: CDR1 DFQATT, CDR2 SNEGSKA (reference sequence). CDR3 length: 13 amino acids. CDR3 region: CSARTGSNEKLFF. DNA of the CDR3: TGCAGTGCTAGGACAGGATCGAATGAAAAACTGTTTTTT.

This chain uses TRBV6-5 with TRBJ1-2, with D tentatively TRBD1 (5 bases). V was shortened by 4 bases and J by 6 bases, with 15 bases between the two germline ends. The CDR3 has 14 residues. CDR1 MNHEY and CDR2 SVGAGI come from the germline V gene. Written as DNA, the CDR3 is TGTGCCAGCAGTTTATTCCAGGGTGAGGATGGCTACACCTTC. The encoded protein is CASSLFQGEDGYTF.

In its sample, this clone was seen a few times. For the CDR3, the DNA is TGTGCCAGCAGTCCAAGGACAGGCAGGGTCTACACCTTC. Its protein product is CASSPRTGRVYTF. This chain links TRBV28 with TRBJ1-2, with 7 bases lining up with TRBD1. The CDR3 covers 13 residues. V lost 5 bases and J lost 10; bases outside the gene matches: 10. The V gene's germline CDR1 is MDHEN and CDR2 SYDVKM.

This clone was seen a few times. The chain is built from TRBV28 and TRBJ1-6; a weak D match, TRBD1 (5 bases). The CDR3 totals 14 residues. V lost 3 bases, J lost 9 bases, and 12 bases lay in between. CDR1 is MDHEN, CDR2 SYDVKM, per germline. The CDR3 reads CASSFREASSPLHF. The CDR3 DNA sequence: TGTGCCAGCAGTTTCAGGGAAGCTTCTTCACCCCTCCACTTT. Complete variable domain (other parts from reference TRBV28 and TRBJ1-6): DVKVTQSSRYLVKRTGEKVFLECVQDMDHENMFWYRQDPGLGLRLIYFSYDVKMKEKGDIPEGYSVSREKKERFSLILESASTNQTSMYLCASSFREASSPLHFGNGTRLTVT.

This clone was seen once. The genes are TRBV11-2 and TRBJ2-7; 13 bases line up with TRBD2. CDR3 length: 15 amino acids. Germline V gene sequence: CDR1 SGHAT, CDR2 FQNNGV. V dropped 3 bases and J dropped 7; count of bases not matched to a gene: 6. CDR3 bases: TGTGCCAGCAGCTTCAGACTAGCGGGAGGACGGGAGCAGTACTTC. Residues: CASSFRLAGGREQYF.

This clone was detected a few times. CDR3 nucleotide sequence: TGTGCCATCATAGAACGGGGGGTCTACGAGCAGTACTTC. Translating gives CAIIERGVYEQYF. V is TRBV28 and J is TRBJ2-7; 7 bases agree with TRBD2. The J segment lost 3 bases and the V segment lost 10 bases, leaving 9 bases of the junction unmatched. Germline loops: CDR1 MDHEN, CDR2 SYDVKM. CDR3 length: 13 amino acids.

J is TRBJ1-5 and V is TRBV2; D is ambiguous. Trimming took off 5 bases at V and 0 bases at J, with 8 bases between the two ends. The CDR3 extends over 14 amino acids. CDR1 and CDR2 from the germline V gene are SNHLY and FYNNEI. The CDR3 nucleotides read TGTGCCAGCAGTCGCCTAAATAGCAATCAGCCCCAGCATTTT. It specifies CASSRLNSNQPQHF.

J is TRBJ1-2 and V is TRBV5-1; no clear D gene. V was pared by 7 bases and J by 0 bases, with 16 bases between. The CDR3 is made up of 15 amino acids. Germline values: CDR1 SGHRS, CDR2 YFSETQ. CDR3 amino acids: CASEPRTGSNYGYTF. CDR3 DNA: TGCGCCAGCGAGCCCCGGACCGGATCTAACTATGGCTACACCTTC.

In the case of this clone: Here the CDR3 omits its conserved ending phenylalanine or tryptophan, so a read error is the likely source. The rearrangement joins TRBV11-2 to TRBJ1-2; D remains ambiguous. Germline V gene lookup returns CDR1 SGHAT and CDR2 FQNNGV. The germline V and J ends were trimmed by 5 bases and 4 bases, with 11 bases remaining between them. The CDR3 loop spans 13 amino acids. This CDR3 reads CASSPLATYGYTL. CDR3 nucleotides: TGTGCCAGCAGCCCCCTGGCGACCTATGGCTACACCCTC.